One sample yielded the 31 T cell receptor beta chains listed below, sequenced in a study of T-cell memory formation after mild COVID-19. TCRdb analysed the 5' RACE reads with MiXCR anew, one entry per CDR3 protein. This table has 300,000 to 350,000 distinct CDR3 sequences, roughly an eighth appearing once. The sample was PBMCs or a T cell subset sorted from them (not recorded which). The receptors were sampled from a man aged 18 to 35 who had mild COVID-19 (a few samples of this study predate the infection). Cell type and time point are not known.

This clonotype was counted only a few times. The gene calls are TRBV9 and TRBJ2-6; 7 bases agree with TRBD2. The trim removed 4 bases at V and 0 bases at J, leaving 10 bases unmatched. Per germline, CDR1 SGDLS and CDR2 YYNGEE. This CDR3 has 18 amino acids. The CDR3 protein is CASSPRGGLFSGANVLTF. The CDR3 bases are TGTGCCAGCAGCCCCCGGGGAGGGCTTTTCTCTGGGGCCAACGTCCTGACTTTC.

In its sample, this clonotype was seen many times. The chain combines TRBV5-4 with TRBJ1-2; a possible D gene is TRBD1 (6 bases). The ends were cut back, 4 bases at V and 2 bases at J, with 12 bases in the middle. This CDR3 has 14 amino acids. In germline, CDR1 is SGHNT, CDR2 YYREEE (reference sequence). The CDR3 coding sequence is TGTGCCAGCAGCCCCACCGGACAGAACTATGGCTACACCTTC. This codes for CASSPTGQNYGYTF. Based on the CDR3 plus reference TRBV5-4 and TRBJ1-2, the full variable domain is ETGVTQSPTHLIKTRGQQVTLRCSSQSGHNTVSWYQQALGQGPQFIFQYYREEENGRGNFPPRFSGLQFPNYSSELNVNALELDDSALYLCASSPTGQNYGYTFGSGTRLTVV.

The CDR3 bases are TGCGCCAGCAGCCAGGCTCCCACGGGCACAGATACGCAGTATTTT. Protein: CASSQAPTGTDTQYF. This chain links TRBV4-1 with TRBJ2-3; D is unclear. V was shortened by 3 bases and J by 1 base, with 11 bases between the two germline ends. Germline values: CDR1 MGHRA, CDR2 YSYEKL. The length of the CDR3 is 15 residues.

V usage is TRBV7-2 and J usage is TRBJ1-2, with TRBD1 identical over 10 bases. Germline V gene sequence: CDR1 SGHTA, CDR2 FQGNSA. The CDR3 totals 16 residues. Losses at the gene ends were 5 bases for V and 2 bases for J; bases not matched to a gene: 8. The CDR3 nucleotides are TGTGCCAGCAGCAAAGCCCCGGGACAGGGGAACTATGGCTACACCTTC. This translates into CASSKAPGQGNYGYTF.

This clonotype was counted a few times. This chain joins TRBV5-6 and TRBJ2-7; 9 nucleotides line up with TRBD1. Per germline, CDR1 SGHDT and CDR2 YYEEEE. Trimming cost V 1 base and J 1 base; bases outside gene matches: 3. The CDR3 contains 15 residues. This CDR3 is CASSLPTGGSYEQYF. As DNA, the CDR3 is TGTGCCAGCAGCTTGCCGACAGGGGGGTCCTACGAGCAGTACTTC. Full variable domain (missing parts from reference TRBV5-6 and TRBJ2-7): DAGVTQSPTHLIKTRGQQVTLRCSPKSGHDTVSWYQQALGQGPQFIFQYYEEEERQRGNFPDRFSGHQFPNYSSELNVNALLLGDSALYLCASSLPTGGSYEQYFGPGTRLTVT.

This clonotype was detected only a few times. The chain joins TRBV6-2 or TRBV6-3 to TRBJ2-5; the D is unclear. The CDR3 has 11 residues. CDR1 and CDR2 (germline): MNHEY, SVGEGT. Trimming shortened V by 7 bases and J by 5 bases, and 8 bases separated the two germline ends. CDR3 DNA: TGTGCCAGCAAAAAAGTGGAGACCCAGTACTTC. Amino acid sequence: CASKKVETQYF.

The chain combines TRBV29-1 with TRBJ2-5; TRBD1 matches 9 bases. This CDR3 spans 16 amino acids. The germline gives CDR1 SQVTM, CDR2 ANQGSEA. Losses at the gene ends were 7 bases for V and 5 bases for J; bases not matched to a gene: 17. CDR3 sequence: CSAVYPRDRVGETQYF. In nucleotides, the CDR3 is TGCAGCGCAGTGTACCCCCGGGACAGGGTAGGGGAGACCCAGTACTTC.

The rearrangement joins TRBV7-2 to TRBJ2-2; a possible D gene is TRBD2 (6 bases). The CDR3 runs to 15 residues. Germline assignment: CDR1 SGHTA and CDR2 FQGNSA. The ends were cut back, 1 base at V and 6 bases at J, with 12 bases in the middle. CDR3 bases: TGTGCCAGCAGCTTAGTCATAGCGGACCCCGGGGAGCTGTTTTTT. This encodes CASSLVIADPGELFF.

This chain links TRBV20-1 with TRBJ1-1; no definite D call. This CDR3 has 15 residues. Trimming removed 4 bases at V and 1 base at J, with 16 bases between. The germline V gene has CDR1 DFQATT and CDR2 SNEGSKA (reference sequence). CDR3 residues: CSAIPPSVGNTEAFF. The CDR3, as DNA: TGCAGTGCTATCCCTCCGTCGGTAGGGAACACTGAAGCTTTCTTT.

This clonotype was seen a handful of times. The chain is built from TRBV7-9 and TRBJ1-5; D call uncertain. Germline V CDR1 and CDR2: SEHNR, FQNEAQ (reference sequence). V was clipped by 1 base and J by 6 bases, with 4 bases between them. This CDR3 region has 12 residues. The CDR3 DNA follows: TGTGCCAGCAGCTTAGTGGCTCAGCCCCAGCATTTT. This sequence encodes CASSLVAQPQHF.

This clonotype turned up a few times. The rearrangement joins TRBV9 to TRBJ2-5; 15 bases map to TRBD2. V dropped 4 bases and J dropped 3; count of bases not matched to a gene: 10. The CDR3 consists of 18 residues. Germline loops: CDR1 SGDLS, CDR2 YYNGEE. CDR3 protein: CASSPSPGLAGGKETQYF. The DNA for the CDR3 is TGTGCCAGCAGCCCCTCGCCAGGACTAGCGGGGGGGAAAGAGACCCAGTACTTC.

The gene calls are TRBV5-1 and TRBJ2-5; the D is unclear. Germline V gene lookup returns CDR1 SGHRS and CDR2 YFSETQ. Trimming left V 2 bases short and J 4 bases short, with 9 bases between. This CDR3 has 13 amino acids. CDR3 loop: CASSLDIPETQYF. The DNA of the CDR3 is TGCGCCAGCAGCTTAGATATTCCAGAGACCCAGTACTTC.

The V gene is TRBV5-1, the J gene TRBJ2-1, with D possibly TRBD1 on 6 matching bases. Germline V lookup: CDR1 SGHRS, CDR2 YFSETQ. V was cut by 4 bases and J by 4 bases, with 9 bases left in between. CDR3 length equals 13 residues. DNA of the CDR3: TGCGCCAGCAGCGAAGGACAGTACAATGAGCAGTTCTTC. This translates into CASSEGQYNEQFF.

The sample holds a few counts of this clonotype. V is TRBV13 and J is TRBJ2-7; 12 positions match TRBD1. Germline CDR1 is PRHDT and CDR2 is FYEKMQ (reference sequence). CDR3 length: 13 residues. Germline trimming cut 9 bases from V and 3 bases from J; bases unmatched to any gene: 3. The CDR3 DNA reads as TGTGCCAGTGGGGACAGGGGGCTCTACGAGCAGTACTTC. This sequence encodes CASGDRGLYEQYF. Drawing the rest from reference TRBV13 and TRBJ2-7, the complete variable domain is AAGVIQSPRHLIKEKRETATLKCYPIPRHDTVYWYQQGPGQDPQFLISFYEKMQSDKGSIPDRFSAQQFSDYHSELNMSSLELGDSALYFCASGDRGLYEQYFGPGTRLTVT.

V and J are TRBV7-9 and TRBJ1-2, with 9 bases that match TRBD1. The CDR3 totals 14 residues. J was trimmed by 7 bases and V by 11 bases; bases with no gene match: 14. Germline V gene lookup returns CDR1 SEHNR and CDR2 FQNEAQ (reference sequence). The CDR3 DNA reads as TGTGCCGGACAACAGGGGGCTAAGGATTCTGGCTACACCTTC. It translates to CAGQQGAKDSGYTF.

The V and J genes are TRBV10-2 and TRBJ2-5; 10 bases align to TRBD2. Germline trimming cut 6 bases from V and 5 bases from J; bases unmatched to any gene: 9. This CDR3 contains 15 residues. Germline CDR1 and CDR2: WSHSY and SAAADI. In DNA, the CDR3 is TGCGCCAGCAGCCAACTAGCGGGGCGTGGGGAGACCCAGTACTTC. It encodes CASSQLAGRGETQYF.

The chain links TRBV28 to TRBJ2-7, with D maybe TRBD1 (6 bases). In germline, CDR1 is MDHEN, CDR2 SYDVKM. Trimming removed 7 bases at V and 2 bases at J, with 15 bases between. The CDR3 is 14 residues long. The CDR3 sequence: CASMTQGPAYEQYV. The CDR3 region has the DNA TGTGCCAGCATGACACAGGGTCCGGCCTACGAGCAGTACGTC.

This clonotype was counted only a few times. The chain carries TRBV5-1 and TRBJ2-3; the match to TRBD2 covers 10 bases. The CDR3 sequence is 14 residues long. The V gene's germline CDR1 is SGHRS and CDR2 YFSETQ. After removal of 5 bases from V and 7 bases from J, the junction contained 7 bases not matched to a gene. CDR3 sequence (DNA): TGCGCCAGCAGAAGAGCGGGGGGGCGATATACGCAGTATTTT. Its protein product is CASRRAGGRYTQYF. Drawing the rest from reference TRBV5-1 and TRBJ2-3, the complete variable domain is KAGVTQTPRYLIKTRGQQVTLSCSPISGHRSVSWYQQTPGQGLQFLFEYFSETQRNKGNFPGRFSGRQFSNSRSEMNVSTLELGDSALYLCASRRAGGRYTQYFGPGTRLTVL.

The chain carries TRBV4-1 and TRBJ2-3, with 12 positions matching TRBD1. Germline V gene lookup returns CDR1 MGHRA and CDR2 YSYEKL. The ends lost 4 bases at V and 4 bases at J; junction bases unmatched: 3. The CDR3 loop spans 15 amino acids. In nucleotides, the CDR3 is TGCGCCAGCAGCCGGGACAGGGGGCTGGCAGATACGCAGTATTTT. Protein: CASSRDRGLADTQYF.

The CDR3 DNA follows: TGTGCCAGCAGTGAAGTCAGACAGACCTACGAGCAGTACTTC. Protein product: CASSEVRQTYEQYF. This rearrangement joins TRBV6-1 to TRBJ2-7, with a tentative D call TRBD1 (5 bases). This CDR3 region has 14 residues. V gave up 1 base and J gave up 2 bases, with 9 bases separating them. From germline, CDR1 is MNHNS and CDR2 SASEGT.

This clonotype was seen a few times. The rearrangement links TRBV2 to TRBJ1-2; 11 bases agree with TRBD1. Trimming removed 7 bases from V and 4 bases from J; junction bases left unmatched: 14. CDR1 is SNHLY and CDR2 is FYNNEI in the germline V gene. The CDR3 extends over 17 amino acids. CDR3 region: CASTGPGQGASSYGYTF. The CDR3 bases are TGTGCCAGCACCGGACCCGGACAGGGGGCCTCTAGCTATGGCTACACCTTC. Combining the CDR3 with reference TRBV2 and TRBJ1-2 gives the whole variable domain EPEVTQTPSHQVTQMGQEVILRCVPISNHLYFYWYRQILGQKVEFLVSFYNNEISEKSEIFDDQFSVERPDGSNFTLKIRSTKLEDSAMYFCASTGPGQGASSYGYTFGSGTRLTVV.

The chain joins TRBV9 to TRBJ1-2, with 10 nucleotides matching TRBD1. CDR1 is SGDLS and CDR2 is YYNGEE in the germline V gene. This CDR3 is built from 15 residues. V gave up 4 bases and J gave up 8 bases; unmatched junction bases: 11. The CDR3 nucleotides are TGTGCCAGCAGCTCCTGGACAGGGGGAGATACGGGCTACACCTTC. It yields the protein CASSSWTGGDTGYTF.

This clonotype was detected a few times. This rearrangement joins TRBV6-2 or TRBV6-3 to TRBJ1-2; 7 nucleotides line up with TRBD1. The CDR3 sequence is 14 residues long. Germline CDR1 MNHEY, CDR2 SVGEGT. Trimming at V came to 2 bases and at J to 4 bases, leaving 4 bases not matched to a gene. In DNA form, the CDR3 reads TGTGCCAGCAGTTACCACCCAGGGGGCTATGGCTACACCTTC. It specifies CASSYHPGGYGYTF.

This clonotype showed up just a few times. The chain carries TRBV6-6 and TRBJ2-1, with 8 bases that match TRBD1. Germline CDR1 and CDR2: MNHNY and SVGAGI (reference sequence). V dropped 5 bases and J dropped 4; count of bases not matched to a gene: 10. CDR3 size: 16 residues. DNA for the CDR3: TGTGCCAGCAGTGATCAGGGGGCCAGGGTGTACAATGAGCAGTTCTTC. It yields the protein CASSDQGARVYNEQFF.

This clonotype was recorded many times. The chain carries TRBV5-6 and TRBJ2-3, with D possibly being TRBD2 (11 bases). The V and J ends lost 3 bases and 2 bases respectively, with 34 bases between them. The CDR3 is 22 amino acids. Germline assignment: CDR1 SGHDT and CDR2 YYEEEE. CDR3 coding DNA: TGTGCCAGCAGCTCCCCCAGGGGACAGGGGACCCTACTAGCGGGGGTCACAGATACGCAGTATTTT. It codes for CASSSPRGQGTLLAGVTDTQYF.

This rearrangement joins TRBV6-5 to TRBJ2-5; TRBD2 aligns across 8 bases. The CDR3 is 16 amino acids. The germline V gene has CDR1 MNHEY and CDR2 SVGAGI. The J segment lost 1 base and the V segment lost 6 bases, leaving 10 bases of the junction unmatched. CDR3 sequence reads: CASSTSSRGGQETQYF. DNA for the CDR3: TGTGCCAGCAGCACCTCTAGCCGGGGGGGCCAAGAGACCCAGTACTTC.

V usage is TRBV6-5 and J usage is TRBJ2-3; TRBD1 matches at 11 bases. The CDR3 contains 16 residues. Germline trimming cut 3 bases from V and 0 bases from J; bases unmatched to any gene: 2. Germline lookup yields CDR1 MNHEY and CDR2 SVGAGI. The CDR3: CASSYGTGGSTDTQYF. CDR3 bases: TGTGCCAGCAGTTATGGGACAGGGGGAAGCACAGATACGCAGTATTTT.

This chain uses TRBV11-3 with TRBJ1-1, with unresolved D. The CDR3 has 14 amino acids. V lost 5 bases to trimming and J lost 3 bases, with 13 bases between them. Germline V lookup: CDR1 SGHNT, CDR2 YENEEA. The CDR3 reads CASSPSSDHTEAFF. Written as DNA, the CDR3 is TGTGCCAGCAGCCCAAGCTCGGACCACACTGAAGCTTTCTTT.

This clonotype appeared a few times. This sequence joins TRBV11-2 and TRBJ1-2; D is unclear. This CDR3 is 13 amino acids long. V shed 2 bases and J shed 8 bases, with 12 bases lying between them. Germline V CDR1 and CDR2: SGHAT, FQNNGV. The CDR3, as DNA: TGTGCCAGCAGCTTATCACAGATAAACGGCTACACCTTC. This encodes CASSLSQINGYTF.

The rearrangement links TRBV6-2 or TRBV6-3 to TRBJ2-3; 7 bases agree with TRBD1. CDR3 length: 15 amino acids. V was pared by 2 bases and J by 6 bases, with 8 bases of the junction left unmatched. CDR1 and CDR2 (germline): MNHEY, SVGEGT. This CDR3 is CASSYMDRITDTQYF. The CDR3 coding sequence is TGTGCCAGCAGTTACATGGACAGGATAACGGATACGCAGTATTTT.

The chain recombines TRBV6-2 or TRBV6-3 with TRBJ2-7; 9 nucleotides align to TRBD1. After removal of 2 bases from V and 2 bases from J, the junction contained 4 bases not matched to a gene. Germline V gene sequence: CDR1 MNHEY, CDR2 SVGEGT. The CDR3 contains 15 residues. The CDR3 reads CASSYARDRAYEQYV. In DNA, the CDR3 is TGTGCCAGCAGTTACGCTCGGGACAGGGCCTACGAGCAGTACGTC.